This T cell receptor beta chain was recorded in a study of cytomegalovirus exposure and HLA in healthy donors. Points from the study as a whole: Confirmation was obtained in vitro that a few CMV-associated chains are specific for CMV antigens. Later analysis associated a missense DCLRE1C variant with TCR beta V- and J-gene trimming.

As regards this clone: The antigen is undetermined.

60 Vbeta and 13 Jbeta primers were used in PCR. The table came from immunoSEQ multiplex PCR; TCRdb's copy has only in-frame clones and leaves some out. The repertoire holds about 140,000 clones, with 68% as singletons. Germline loops: CDR1 LGHNT, CDR2 FRNRAP. This CDR3 is built from 14 residues. Between the trimmed V and J ends, which lost 5 bases and 5 bases, there was a span of 13 bases. The chain is built from TRBV12-5 and TRBJ2-1; TRBD2 is a possible D gene (6 bases). This receptor was obtained from a man aged 25-45 years in good health and CMV-seropositive. Sequences were obtained from PBMCs. In nucleotides, the CDR3 is TGTGCTAGTGGTGCTGCGGGGCCTAACAATGAGCAGTTCTTC. Translating gives CASGAAGPNNEQFF.